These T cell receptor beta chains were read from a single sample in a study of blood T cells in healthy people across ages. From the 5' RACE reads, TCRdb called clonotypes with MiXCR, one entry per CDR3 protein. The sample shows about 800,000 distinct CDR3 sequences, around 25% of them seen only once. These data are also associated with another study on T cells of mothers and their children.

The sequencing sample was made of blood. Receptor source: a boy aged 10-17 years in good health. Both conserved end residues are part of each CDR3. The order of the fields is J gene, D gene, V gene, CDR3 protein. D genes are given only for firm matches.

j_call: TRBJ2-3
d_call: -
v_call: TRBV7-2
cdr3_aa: CASTVRASGTDTQYF

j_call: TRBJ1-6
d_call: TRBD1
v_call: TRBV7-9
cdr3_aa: CASSMGQGNSPLHF

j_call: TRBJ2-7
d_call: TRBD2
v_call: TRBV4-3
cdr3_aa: CASSQEAASGYEQYF

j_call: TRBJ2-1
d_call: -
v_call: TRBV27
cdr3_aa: CASSLSPEGSGHHEQFF

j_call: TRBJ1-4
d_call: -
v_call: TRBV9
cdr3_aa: CASSVWGRANEKLFF

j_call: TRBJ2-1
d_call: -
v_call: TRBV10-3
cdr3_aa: CAISPGDNEQFF

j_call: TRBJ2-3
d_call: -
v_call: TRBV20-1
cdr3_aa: CSARDARGRSDTQYF

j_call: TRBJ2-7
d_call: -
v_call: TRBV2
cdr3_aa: CASQGTPKATGEQYF

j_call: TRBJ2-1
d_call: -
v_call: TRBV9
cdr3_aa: CASSVGGTSYNEQFF

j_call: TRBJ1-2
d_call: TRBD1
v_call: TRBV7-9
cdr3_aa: CASRNTGVGYGYTF

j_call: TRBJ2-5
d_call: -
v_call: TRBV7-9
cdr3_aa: CASNRGTQETQYF

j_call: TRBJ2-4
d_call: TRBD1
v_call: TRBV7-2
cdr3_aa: CASSQYRGRAHNIQYF

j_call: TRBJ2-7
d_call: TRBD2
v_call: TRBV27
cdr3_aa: CASKEEIAGPGEQYF

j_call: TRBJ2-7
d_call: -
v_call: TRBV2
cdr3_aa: CASSDSAYYEQYF

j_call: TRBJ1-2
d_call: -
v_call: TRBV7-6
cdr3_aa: CASSPNPGLGGNYGYTF

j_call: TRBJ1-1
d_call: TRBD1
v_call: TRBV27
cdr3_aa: CASSFGTGLNTEAFF

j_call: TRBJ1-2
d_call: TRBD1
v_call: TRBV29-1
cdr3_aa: CSVATDRGAGYTF

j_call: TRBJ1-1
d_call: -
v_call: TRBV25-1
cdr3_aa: CASSEIGGTEAFF

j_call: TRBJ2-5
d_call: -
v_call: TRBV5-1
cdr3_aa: CASSPRQDTSQETQYF

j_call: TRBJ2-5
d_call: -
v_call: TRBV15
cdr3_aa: CATSPSSVVETQYF

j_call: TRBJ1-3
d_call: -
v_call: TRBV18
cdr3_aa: CASSPQDGGNTIYF

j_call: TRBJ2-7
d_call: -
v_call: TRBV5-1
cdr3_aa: CASSFEVTYEQYF

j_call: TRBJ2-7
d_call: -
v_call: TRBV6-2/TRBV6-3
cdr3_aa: CASSYSRSGDEQYF

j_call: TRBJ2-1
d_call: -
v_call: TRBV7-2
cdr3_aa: CASSTGRDSPYDNEQFF

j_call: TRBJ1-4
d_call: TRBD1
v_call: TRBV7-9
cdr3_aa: CASSHGQDAEKLFF

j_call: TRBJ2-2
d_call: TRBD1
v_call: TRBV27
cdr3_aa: CASSLSPGQGARYTGELFF

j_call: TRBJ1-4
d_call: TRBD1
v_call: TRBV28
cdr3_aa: CASSWDSATNEKLFF